This T cell receptor (beta chain) was obtained from a study of cytomegalovirus exposure and HLA in healthy donors. Study results and caveats: Most of the CMV-associated TCR beta chains (in a later analysis) appeared to be HLA-restricted. While the bulk of TCR sequences proved rare, some public TCRs turned up in many donors.

The V segment lost 6 bases and the J segment 4 bases; nucleotides outside the gene matches: 8. CDR1 and CDR2 (germline): SNHLY, FYNNEI. The CDR3 is 15 amino acids. The study ran its PCR with 60 Vbeta and 13 Jbeta primers. Sequencing was performed with immunoSEQ multiplex PCR; in TCRdb, only in-frame clones are kept and a portion is missing. There are about 110,000 clones in the sample; about 79% occur only once, and roughly 3% lies in the top ten. This clone was counted a few times. Its cognate antigen is unknown. This chain links TRBV2 with TRBJ1-4; 7 bases map to TRBD1. The sequence came from a woman aged 18 to 35 in good health and CMV-seropositive. Input material: PBMCs. The CDR3 DNA reads as TGTGCCAGCAGCCCTACAGGGGCGAATAATGAAAAACTGTTTTTT. This translates into CASSPTGANNEKLFF. Filled out from reference TRBV2 and TRBJ1-4, the complete variable domain reads EPEVTQTPSHQVTQMGQEVILRCVPISNHLYFYWYRQILGQKVEFLVSFYNNEISEKSEIFDDQFSVERPDGSNFTLKIRSTKLEDSAMYFCASSPTGANNEKLFFGSGTQLSVL.